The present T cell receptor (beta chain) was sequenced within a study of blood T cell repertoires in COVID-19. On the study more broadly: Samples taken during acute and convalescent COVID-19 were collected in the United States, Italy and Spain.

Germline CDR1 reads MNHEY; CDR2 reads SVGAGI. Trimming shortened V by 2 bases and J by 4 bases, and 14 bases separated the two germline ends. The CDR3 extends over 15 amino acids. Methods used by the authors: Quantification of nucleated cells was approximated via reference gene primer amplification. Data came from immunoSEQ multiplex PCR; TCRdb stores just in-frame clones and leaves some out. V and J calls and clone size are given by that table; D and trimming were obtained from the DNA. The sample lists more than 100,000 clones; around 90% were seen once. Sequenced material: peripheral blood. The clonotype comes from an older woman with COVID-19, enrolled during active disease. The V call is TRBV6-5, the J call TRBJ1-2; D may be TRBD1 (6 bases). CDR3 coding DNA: TGTGCCAGCAGTTACCTTCGGGGGGCGGGCTATGGCTACACCTTC. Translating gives CASSYLRGAGYGYTF.